This section outlines one T cell receptor beta chain sequence together with its context. V shed 0 bases and J shed 9 bases, with 18 bases lying between them. Germline V lookup: CDR1 GTSNPN, CDR2 SVGIG (reference sequence). The CDR3 totals 15 residues. Measured with immunoSEQ multiplex PCR; TCRdb has only the in-frame clones, and not every one. Of about 220,000 clones in the sample, more than 70% were seen once. The entry originates in a study of blood T cell repertoires in COVID-19. For the study at large: From T cells, B-cell-depleted T cells, or PBMCs came the material, which was cDNA or gDNA.

The J gene is TRBJ2-1, the V gene TRBV30; a weak D match, TRBD2 (6 bases). The sample consisted of peripheral blood. The sequence derives from a human donor in a cohort sampled during active COVID-19. In nucleotides, the CDR3 is TGTGCCTGGAGTGTACTAGCTTCATCTGGTACTGAGCAGTTCTTC. This sequence encodes CAWSVLASSGTEQFF.